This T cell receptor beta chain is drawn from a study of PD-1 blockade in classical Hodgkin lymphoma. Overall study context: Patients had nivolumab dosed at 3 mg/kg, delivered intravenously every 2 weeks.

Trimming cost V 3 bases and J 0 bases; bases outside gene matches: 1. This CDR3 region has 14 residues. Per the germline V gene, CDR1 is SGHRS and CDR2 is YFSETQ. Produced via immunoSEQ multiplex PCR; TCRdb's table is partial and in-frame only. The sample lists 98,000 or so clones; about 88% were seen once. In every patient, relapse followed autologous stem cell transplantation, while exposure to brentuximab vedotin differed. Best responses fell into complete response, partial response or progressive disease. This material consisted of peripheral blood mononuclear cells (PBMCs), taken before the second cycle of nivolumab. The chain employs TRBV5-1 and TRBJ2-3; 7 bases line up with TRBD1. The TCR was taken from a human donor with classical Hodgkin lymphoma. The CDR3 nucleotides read TGCGCCAGCAGCTCGGGACAGAGCACAGATACGCAGTATTTT. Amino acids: CASSSGQSTDTQYF. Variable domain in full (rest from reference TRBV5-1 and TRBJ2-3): KAGVTQTPRYLIKTRGQQVTLSCSPISGHRSVSWYQQTPGQGLQFLFEYFSETQRNKGNFPGRFSGRQFSNSRSEMNVSTLELGDSALYLCASSSGQSTDTQYFGPGTRLTVL.